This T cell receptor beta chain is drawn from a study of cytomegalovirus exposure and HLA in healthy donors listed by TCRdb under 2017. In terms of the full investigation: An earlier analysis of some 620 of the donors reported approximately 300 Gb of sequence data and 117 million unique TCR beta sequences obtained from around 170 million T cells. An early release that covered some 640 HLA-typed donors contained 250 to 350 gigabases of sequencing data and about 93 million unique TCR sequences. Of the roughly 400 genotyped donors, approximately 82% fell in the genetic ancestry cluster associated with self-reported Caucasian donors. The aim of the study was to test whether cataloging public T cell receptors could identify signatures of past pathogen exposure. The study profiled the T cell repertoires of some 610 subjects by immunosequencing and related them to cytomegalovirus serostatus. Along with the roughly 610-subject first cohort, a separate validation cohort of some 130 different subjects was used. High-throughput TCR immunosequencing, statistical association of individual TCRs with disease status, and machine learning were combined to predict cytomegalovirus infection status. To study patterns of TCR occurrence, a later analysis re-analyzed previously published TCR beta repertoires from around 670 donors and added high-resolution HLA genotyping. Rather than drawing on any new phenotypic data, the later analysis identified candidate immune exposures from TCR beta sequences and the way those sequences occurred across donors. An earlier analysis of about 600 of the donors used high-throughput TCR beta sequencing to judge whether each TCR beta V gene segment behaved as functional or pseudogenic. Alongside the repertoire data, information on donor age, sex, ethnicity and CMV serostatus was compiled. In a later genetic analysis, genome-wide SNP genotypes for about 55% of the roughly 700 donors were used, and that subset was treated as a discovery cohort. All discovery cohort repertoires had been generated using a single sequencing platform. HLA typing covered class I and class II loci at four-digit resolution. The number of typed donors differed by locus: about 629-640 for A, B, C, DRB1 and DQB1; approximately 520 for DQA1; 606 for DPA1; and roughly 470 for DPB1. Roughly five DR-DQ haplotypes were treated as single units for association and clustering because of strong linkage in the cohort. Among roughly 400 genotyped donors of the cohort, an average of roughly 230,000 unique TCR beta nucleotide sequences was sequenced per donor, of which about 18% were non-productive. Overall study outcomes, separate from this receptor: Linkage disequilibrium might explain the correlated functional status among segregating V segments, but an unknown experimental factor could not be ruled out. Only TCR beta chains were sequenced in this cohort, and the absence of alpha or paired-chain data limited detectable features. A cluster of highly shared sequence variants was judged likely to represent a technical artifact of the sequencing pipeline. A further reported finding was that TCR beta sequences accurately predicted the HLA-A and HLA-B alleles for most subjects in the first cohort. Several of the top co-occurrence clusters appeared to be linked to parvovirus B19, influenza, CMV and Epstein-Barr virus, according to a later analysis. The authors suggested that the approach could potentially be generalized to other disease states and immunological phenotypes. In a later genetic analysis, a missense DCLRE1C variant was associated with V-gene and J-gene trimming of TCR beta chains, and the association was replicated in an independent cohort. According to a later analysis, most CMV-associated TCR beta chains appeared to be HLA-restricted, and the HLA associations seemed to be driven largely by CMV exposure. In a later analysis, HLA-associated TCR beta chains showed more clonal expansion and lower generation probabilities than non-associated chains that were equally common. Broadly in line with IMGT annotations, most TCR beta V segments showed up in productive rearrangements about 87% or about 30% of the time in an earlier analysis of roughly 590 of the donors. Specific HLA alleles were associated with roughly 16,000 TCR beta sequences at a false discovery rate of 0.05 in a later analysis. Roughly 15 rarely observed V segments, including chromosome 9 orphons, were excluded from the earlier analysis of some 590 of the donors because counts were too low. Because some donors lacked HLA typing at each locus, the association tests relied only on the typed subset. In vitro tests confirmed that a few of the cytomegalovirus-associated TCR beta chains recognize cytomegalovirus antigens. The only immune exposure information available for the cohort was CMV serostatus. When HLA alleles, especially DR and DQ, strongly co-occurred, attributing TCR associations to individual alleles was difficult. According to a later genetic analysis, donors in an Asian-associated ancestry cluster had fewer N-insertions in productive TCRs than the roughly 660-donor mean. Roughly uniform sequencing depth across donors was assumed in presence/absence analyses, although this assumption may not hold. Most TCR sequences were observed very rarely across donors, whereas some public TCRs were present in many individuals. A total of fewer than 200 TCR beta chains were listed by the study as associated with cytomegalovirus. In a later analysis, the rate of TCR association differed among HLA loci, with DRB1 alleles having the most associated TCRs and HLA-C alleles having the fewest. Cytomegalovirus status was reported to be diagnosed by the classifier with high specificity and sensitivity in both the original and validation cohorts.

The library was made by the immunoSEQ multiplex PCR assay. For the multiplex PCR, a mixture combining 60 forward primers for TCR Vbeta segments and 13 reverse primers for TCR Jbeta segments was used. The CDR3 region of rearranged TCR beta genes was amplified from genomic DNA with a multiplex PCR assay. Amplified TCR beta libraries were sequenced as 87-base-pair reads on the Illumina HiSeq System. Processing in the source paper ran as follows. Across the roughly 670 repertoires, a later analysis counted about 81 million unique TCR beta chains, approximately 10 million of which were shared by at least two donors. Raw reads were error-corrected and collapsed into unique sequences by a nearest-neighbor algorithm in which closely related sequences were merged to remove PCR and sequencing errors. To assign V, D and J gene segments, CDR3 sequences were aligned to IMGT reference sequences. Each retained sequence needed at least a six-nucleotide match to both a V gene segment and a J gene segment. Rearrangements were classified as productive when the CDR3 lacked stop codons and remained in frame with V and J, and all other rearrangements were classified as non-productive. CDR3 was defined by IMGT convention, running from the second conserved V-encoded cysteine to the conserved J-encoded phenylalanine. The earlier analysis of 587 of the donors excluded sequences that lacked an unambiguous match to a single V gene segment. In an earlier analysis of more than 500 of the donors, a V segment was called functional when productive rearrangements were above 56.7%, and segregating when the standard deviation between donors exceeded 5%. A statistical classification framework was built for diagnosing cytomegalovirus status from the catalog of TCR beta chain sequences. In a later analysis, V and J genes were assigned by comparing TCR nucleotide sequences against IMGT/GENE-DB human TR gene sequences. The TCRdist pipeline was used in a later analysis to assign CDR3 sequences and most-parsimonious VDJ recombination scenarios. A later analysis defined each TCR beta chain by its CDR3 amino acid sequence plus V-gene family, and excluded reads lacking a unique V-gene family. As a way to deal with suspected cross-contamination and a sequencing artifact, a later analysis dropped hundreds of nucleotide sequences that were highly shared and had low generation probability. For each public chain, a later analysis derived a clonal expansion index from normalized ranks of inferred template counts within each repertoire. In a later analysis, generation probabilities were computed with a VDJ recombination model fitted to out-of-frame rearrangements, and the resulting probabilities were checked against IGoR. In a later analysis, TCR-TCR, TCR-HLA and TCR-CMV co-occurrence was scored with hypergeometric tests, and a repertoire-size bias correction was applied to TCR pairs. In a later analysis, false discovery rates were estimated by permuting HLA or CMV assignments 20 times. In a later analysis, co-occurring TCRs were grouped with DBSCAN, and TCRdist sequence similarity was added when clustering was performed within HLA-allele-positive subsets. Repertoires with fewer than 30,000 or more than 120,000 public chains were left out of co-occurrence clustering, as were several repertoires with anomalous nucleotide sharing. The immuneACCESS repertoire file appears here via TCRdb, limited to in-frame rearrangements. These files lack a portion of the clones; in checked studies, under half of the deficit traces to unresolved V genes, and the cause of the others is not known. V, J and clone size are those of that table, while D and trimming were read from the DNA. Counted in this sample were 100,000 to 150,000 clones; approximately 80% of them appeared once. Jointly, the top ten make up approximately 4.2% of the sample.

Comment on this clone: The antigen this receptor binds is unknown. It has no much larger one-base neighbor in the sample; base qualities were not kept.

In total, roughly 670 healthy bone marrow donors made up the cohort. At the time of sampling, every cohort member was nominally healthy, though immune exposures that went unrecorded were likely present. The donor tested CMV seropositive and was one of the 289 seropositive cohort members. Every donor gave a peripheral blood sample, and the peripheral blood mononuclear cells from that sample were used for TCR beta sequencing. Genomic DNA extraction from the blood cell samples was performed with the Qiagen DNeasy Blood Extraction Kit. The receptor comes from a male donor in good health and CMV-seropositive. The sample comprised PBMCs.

The CDR3 amino acid sequence is: CATSREVTGYQETQYF. The DNA sequence follows: TGTGCCACCAGCAGAGAAGTGACAGGATACCAAGAGACCCAGTACTTC. This receptor chain uses TRBV15 and TRBJ2-5; TRBD1 might be the D gene, on 6 matching bases. V is pared back by 0 bases and J by 0 bases, with 11 bases lying between the germline termini. The germline V gene encodes CDR1 LNHNV and CDR2 YYDKDF (reference sequence). The CDR3 sequence holds 16 residues, the cysteine and phenylalanine included. The retained sequence is limited to the CDR3, 48 bases, with the frame set at the first base.